This record concerns one TCR beta chain sequence. Its antigen is undetermined. Via MiXCR, TCRdb re-called the RT-PCR reads, giving one row per CDR3 protein. The data hold about 190,000 distinct CDR3 sequences, with around an eighth observed a single time. The data belong to a study of response to subunit inactivated influenza vaccine. Whole-study findings and limits: The study's authors posited that every seasonal influenza vaccination enlists few new T cells.

The CDR3 covers 14 residues. V gave up 1 base and J gave up 4 bases; unmatched junction bases: 4. This TCR derives from a man in his forties or fifties who received an inactivated influenza vaccine. The starting material was CD8+ T cells sorted from PBMCs, obtained roughly 5 days after vaccination. The genes are TRBV12-3 or TRBV12-4 and TRBJ2-7, with 7 bases lining up with TRBD2. In DNA, the CDR3 is TGTGCCAGCAGTTTAGAAGGACTAGAATACGAGCAGTACTTC. This translates into CASSLEGLEYEQYF.